This T cell receptor (beta chain) was identified during a study of cytomegalovirus exposure and HLA in healthy donors. Points from the study as a whole: The study put 150 or so TCR beta chains on its list as cytomegalovirus-associated.

The PCR was carried out with 60 Vbeta primers and 13 Jbeta primers. Profiling relied on immunoSEQ multiplex PCR, and the TCRdb table lists in-frame clones only, not all of them. The sample records under 150,000 clones, roughly 82% being singletons. About this clone: Its antigen is as yet unknown.

The TCR comes from a boy younger than 18 in good health and CMV-seronegative. The sequencing input was PBMCs.

The CDR3 DNA follows: TGTGCCAGCAGTGAAGGGACAGTCATCTACGAGCAGTACTTC. This codes for CASSEGTVIYEQYF. This chain joins TRBV2 and TRBJ2-7; possible D gene TRBD1, 6 bases. The CDR3 spans 14 residues. V lost 1 base and J 3 bases, leaving 10 bases between the germline ends. Germline V lookup: CDR1 SNHLY, CDR2 FYNNEI.